This TCR beta chain was captured in a study of blood T cell repertoires in COVID-19. There are 13 residues in the CDR3. V gave up 0 bases and J gave up 5 bases, with 7 bases separating them. CDR1 is LGHDT, CDR2 YNNKEL, per germline (reference sequence). The assay was immunoSEQ multiplex PCR, and TCRdb's table has in-frame clones only and misses some. The sample holds about 110,000 clones, 70% to 90% seen once. This clone was recorded once. This receptor was taken from a woman in her sixties with acute or convalescent COVID-19. The sequenced material came from peripheral blood. This sequence joins TRBV3-1 (or the pseudogene TRBV3-2) and TRBJ1-1, with D unresolved. CDR3 DNA: TGTGCCAGCAGCCAAGATGGCCTGACTGAAGCTTTCTTT. Its translation is CASSQDGLTEAFF.